The clone carrying this T cell receptor beta chain was recorded at least ten times. Its antigen is still unknown. Orbital computed tomography, thyroid ultrasound, serum thyroxine and TRAb, and clinical symptoms together informed the diagnoses. Researchers amplified the TCR beta CDR3 regions from RNA transcripts. HTBI primers were employed in a first-round RT-PCR of the TCR CDR3. TCRdb processed the multiplex PCR reads anew with MiXCR; each CDR3 protein has one entry. The sample has about 260,000 distinct CDR3 sequences; around 22% are singletons. This sample was taken from a study of T cells in Graves' hyperthyroidism and ophthalmopathy. Overall study findings and caveats: Separation of ophthalmopathy from stable hyperthyroidism was achieved by a 13 V-J model.

This CDR3 is built from 15 residues. Germline CDR1 is DFQATT and CDR2 is SNEGSKA (reference sequence). Trimming took off 0 bases at V and 1 base at J, with 11 bases between the two ends. This chain links TRBV20-1 with TRBJ2-3; a weak D match, TRBD1 (6 bases). The sample was blood. This TCR was recovered from a man between 25 and 39 years old with Graves' ophthalmopathy. The CDR3 nucleotides read TGCAGTGCTAGAGATTTACAGGGCCGCACAGATACGCAGTATTTT. This codes for CSARDLQGRTDTQYF.